The 28 T cell receptor beta chains below come from one sample, sequenced in a study of cytomegalovirus exposure and HLA in healthy donors. Use of 60 Vbeta and 13 Jbeta primers characterized the PCR. Sequencing was performed with immunoSEQ multiplex PCR; in TCRdb, only in-frame clones are kept and a portion is missing. The sample lists about 76,000 clones; around 84% were seen once. Sequencing used PBMCs. The receptors stem from a woman in her thirties or forties in good health and CMV-seropositive.

This chain connects TRBV7-8 to TRBJ2-3, with a possible D match to TRBD2 (6 bases). Trimming cost V 3 bases and J 0 bases, with 13 bases left between them. CDR1 and CDR2 from the germline V gene are SGHVS and FQNEAQ. CDR3 length: 16 residues. CDR3 in DNA: TGTGCCAGCAGCTTGGTAACCGGGACTAGCACAGATACGCAGTATTTT. Translation: CASSLVTGTSTDTQYF.

The chain recombines TRBV7-6 with TRBJ1-6, with D unclear. Between the trimmed V and J ends, which lost 7 bases and 5 bases, there was a span of 9 bases. The CDR3 length is 13 residues. Per the germline V gene, CDR1 is SGHVS and CDR2 is FNYEAQ. This CDR3 is CASKRSHNSPLHF. The DNA of the CDR3 is TGTGCCAGCAAGCGGTCTCATAATTCACCCCTCCACTTT. Drawing the rest from reference TRBV7-6 and TRBJ1-6, the complete variable domain is GAGVSQSPRYKVTKRGQDVALRCDPISGHVSLYWYRQALGQGPEFLTYFNYEAQQDKSGLPNDRFSAERPEGSISTLTIQRTEQRDSAMYRCASKRSHNSPLHFGNGTRLTVT.

This clone turned up a few times. A junction end diverges from the germline sequence, so it may reflect a read error. The rearrangement links TRBV19 to TRBJ1-1; D is perhaps TRBD1 (5 bases). The CDR3 totals 14 residues. CDR1 LNHDA and CDR2 SQIVND come from the germline V gene (reference sequence). CDR3 amino acids: CASTRRGLKTEAFF. Here the CDR3 DNA reads TGTGCCAGTACCAGGAGGGGCTTGAAGACTGAAGCTTTCTTT.

The rearrangement joins TRBV25-1 to TRBJ2-1; 9 nucleotides align to TRBD1. Germline V gene data show CDR1 as MGHDK and CDR2 as SYGVNS. Losses at the gene ends were 4 bases for V and 7 bases for J; bases not matched to a gene: 8. There are 15 residues in the CDR3. This chain's CDR3 is CASSAVGQGINEQFF. Here the CDR3 DNA reads TGTGCCAGCAGTGCTGTGGGACAGGGAATTAATGAGCAGTTCTTC.

This clone was counted a few times. The V gene is TRBV7-3, the J gene TRBJ1-3; 8 positions match TRBD1. Germline V CDR1 and CDR2: SGHTA, FQGTGA. Trimming took 2 bases from V and 4 from J; bases not matched to a gene: 4. The CDR3 has 15 amino acids. CDR3 sequence reads: CASSLGQGAGNTIYF. CDR3 nucleotide sequence: TGTGCCAGCAGCTTAGGCCAGGGGGCGGGAAACACCATATATTTT.

This clone was found once. The chain employs TRBV30 and TRBJ2-7; D is possibly TRBD2 (5 bases). The CDR3 is 13 amino acids. Germline V gives CDR1 GTSNPN, CDR2 SVGIG (reference sequence). V lost 4 bases, J lost 7 bases, and 17 bases lay in between. CDR3 DNA sequence: TGTGCCTGGACCGGGGTCCGATCGGAGGAGCAGTACTTC. Translating it yields CAWTGVRSEEQYF. The complete variable domain, with remaining parts taken from reference TRBV30 and TRBJ2-7, reads SQTIHQWPATLVQPVGSPLSLECTVEGTSNPNLYWYRQAAGRGLQLLFYSVGIGQISSEVPQNLSASRPQDRQFILSSKKLLLSDSGFYLCAWTGVRSEEQYFGPGTRLTVT.

This rearrangement joins TRBV15 to TRBJ2-5; TRBD1 agrees at 9 bases. The DNA end is a closer match to TRBJ2-7, so the J assignment may be wrong. CDR3 size: 15 residues. In germline, CDR1 is LNHNV, CDR2 YYDKDF (reference sequence). CDR3 residues: CATSSGQGISYEQYF. The CDR3 nucleotides read TGTGCCACCAGCAGTGGACAGGGGATCTCCTACGAGCAGTACTTC.

The V and J genes are TRBV27 and TRBJ1-2; D may be TRBD1 (6 bases). Germline V gene sequence: CDR1 MNHEY, CDR2 SMNVEV (reference sequence). The length of the CDR3 is 13 residues. Trimming removed 4 bases at V and 4 bases at J, with 10 bases between. In DNA, the CDR3 is TGTGCCAGCAGTTCCAACAGGGCCTATGGCTACACCTTC. Protein product: CASSSNRAYGYTF.

V gene TRBV5-1 combines with J gene TRBJ2-7; tentatively, D is TRBD2 (5 bases). CDR3 length: 15 amino acids. CDR1 and CDR2 from the germline V gene are SGHRS and YFSETQ. Between the trimmed V and J ends, which lost 3 bases and 5 bases, there was a span of 18 bases. The CDR3 bases are TGCGCCAGCAGCTCGCCGGAGGACGGTTTGAACGAGCAGTACTTC. Translated, it gives CASSSPEDGLNEQYF.

The chain recombines TRBV6-1 with TRBJ1-5, with D possibly TRBD1 on 5 matching bases. This CDR3 has 14 residues. Germline CDR1 reads MNHNS; CDR2 reads SASEGT. V lost 3 bases and J 3 bases, leaving 9 bases between the germline ends. The CDR3 region has the DNA TGTGCCAGCAGTGACAGGGCATTCAATCAGCCCCAGCATTTT. It yields the protein CASSDRAFNQPQHF.

This sequence joins TRBV7-2 and TRBJ2-5, with no clear D. CDR1 SGHTA and CDR2 FQGNSA come from the germline V gene. The CDR3 spans 12 residues. The V end lost 3 bases, the J end lost 5 bases, and 7 bases lay between the germline ends. Here the CDR3 reads CASSLSSETQYF. The DNA for the CDR3 is TGTGCCAGCAGCTTGAGTTCGGAGACCCAGTACTTC.

The chain employs TRBV7-9 and TRBJ2-7, with D possibly being TRBD1 (5 bases). V lost 2 bases, J lost 2 bases, and 16 bases lay in between. The CDR3 loop spans 16 amino acids. Germline V gene sequence: CDR1 SEHNR, CDR2 FQNEAQ (reference sequence). Written as DNA, the CDR3 is TGTGCCAGCAGCTTATTGTCAGGGATAAATCCCTACGAGCAGTACTTC. Its protein is CASSLLSGINPYEQYF.

The rearrangement uses TRBV4-2 and TRBJ2-2, with TRBD1 identical over 8 bases. V was clipped by 4 bases and J by 4 bases; unmatched bases: 8. Germline V gene sequence: CDR1 LGHNA, CDR2 YNFKEQ. This CDR3 spans 16 amino acids. Here the CDR3 reads CASSPQGDSSTGELFF. DNA of the CDR3: TGTGCCAGCAGCCCACAGGGGGACAGCTCCACCGGGGAGCTGTTTTTT.

The V and J genes are TRBV6-7 and TRBJ1-1, with 8 bases aligning to TRBD1. TRBV6-7 is recorded as an ORF, its role being uncertain. J lost 3 bases, V lost 4 bases, and 7 bases had no gene match. This CDR3 spans 15 amino acids. This chain's CDR3 is CASSLAGQEYTEAFF. The CDR3 region has the DNA TGTGCCAGCAGTTTGGCGGGACAGGAATACACTGAAGCTTTCTTT.

This clone appeared a single time. The chain carries TRBV28 and TRBJ1-1; 10 bases are shared with TRBD1. Germline V CDR1 and CDR2: MDHEN, SYDVKM. Trimming cost V 5 bases and J 2 bases; bases outside gene matches: 5. This CDR3 comprises 15 residues. The DNA for the CDR3 is TGTGCCAGCAGTATTGCGACAGGGGGCAACACTGAAGCTTTCTTT. As protein: CASSIATGGNTEAFF. Variable domain in full (rest from reference TRBV28 and TRBJ1-1): DVKVTQSSRYLVKRTGEKVFLECVQDMDHENMFWYRQDPGLGLRLIYFSYDVKMKEKGDIPEGYSVSREKKERFSLILESASTNQTSMYLCASSIATGGNTEAFFGQGTRLTVV.

V gene TRBV19 combines with J gene TRBJ2-2, with 8 bases that match TRBD1. The CDR3 is 15 amino acids. The trim removed 4 bases at V and 5 bases at J, leaving 6 bases unmatched. Germline lookup yields CDR1 LNHDA and CDR2 SQIVND (reference sequence). The CDR3 DNA reads as TGTGCCAGTAGTACGGGACAGGCGGTGACCGGGGAGCTGTTTTTT. It is translated as CASSTGQAVTGELFF.

In DNA form, the CDR3 reads TGTGCCAGCAGTGGCCGGGACAGGGTGGCCTATGGCTACACCTTC. Translation gives CASSGRDRVAYGYTF. The chain combines TRBV6-1 with TRBJ1-2, with TRBD1 identical over 9 bases. Germline V gene lookup returns CDR1 MNHNS and CDR2 SASEGT. CDR3 size: 15 residues. Trimming at V came to 4 bases and at J to 4 bases, leaving 7 bases not matched to a gene.

The chain has TRBV18 and TRBJ2-5; D not resolved. CDR1 and CDR2 (germline): KGHSH, LQKENI. There are 12 residues in the CDR3. V was clipped by 3 bases and J by 1 base, with 3 bases between them. Here the CDR3 reads CASSPAQETQYF. In nucleotides, the CDR3 is TGTGCCAGCTCACCGGCCCAAGAGACCCAGTACTTC.

Concerning this clone itself: The germline gene is not matched at one end of the junction; a read error may be the cause. V is TRBV7-9 and J is TRBJ2-7; TRBD1 is a possible D gene (6 bases). Germline values: CDR1 SEHNR, CDR2 FQNEAQ (reference sequence). The CDR3 is 15 amino acids. The CDR3 nucleotides read TGTTCCAGCAGCCGACAGGCCTCCACTTGGCGGGAGCAGTACTTC. This encodes CSSSRQASTWREQYF.

The chain joins TRBV6-6 to TRBJ1-2; D is unclear. V lost 8 bases and J 6 bases, leaving 13 bases between the germline ends. Germline lookup yields CDR1 MNHNY and CDR2 SVGAGI (reference sequence). There are 12 residues in the CDR3. The CDR3 reads CASERTGNGYTF. The CDR3 bases are TGTGCCAGCGAAAGGACCGGGAATGGCTACACCTTC.

In DNA form, the CDR3 reads TGCGCCAGCAGCCAAGATCCCGGCGGTCTCTGGTTCTTC. Protein sequence: CASSQDPGGLWFF. The chain employs TRBV4-1 and TRBJ2-1; D call uncertain. CDR3 length equals 13 residues. The V and J ends lost 0 bases and 15 bases respectively, with 15 bases between them. Germline-derived CDR1 and CDR2 are MGHRA and YSYEKL.

The chain joins TRBV28 to TRBJ1-2; D is unclear. This CDR3 has 14 residues. Trimming took 3 bases from V and 2 from J, leaving 10 bases between them. CDR1 is MDHEN and CDR2 is SYDVKM in the germline V gene. This CDR3 is CASSFSAENYGYTF. In DNA, the CDR3 is TGTGCCAGCAGTTTTTCGGCGGAGAACTATGGCTACACCTTC.

This clone was seen a single time. The chain links TRBV28 to TRBJ1-2; 7 bases match TRBD1. The trim removed 5 bases at V and 5 bases at J, leaving 8 bases unmatched. Germline CDR1 reads MDHEN; CDR2 reads SYDVKM. The CDR3 is 14 amino acids. CDR3 in DNA: TGTGCCAGCAGTCCCCCCGGGACAGCGTATGGCTACACCTTC. Protein sequence: CASSPPGTAYGYTF.

The chain carries TRBV7-2 and TRBJ2-7; possible D gene TRBD2, 5 bases. Germline lookup yields CDR1 SGHTA and CDR2 FQGNSA. The V end was cut by 4 bases, the J end by 3 bases, with 16 bases between. CDR3 length equals 15 residues. The CDR3, as DNA: TGTGCCAGCAGCTACCTATACGGGGTTGACTACGAGCAGTACTTC. Residues: CASSYLYGVDYEQYF.

This clone turned up a few times. The V gene is TRBV4-1, the J gene TRBJ1-2; D call uncertain. V lost 0 bases, J lost 0 bases, and 17 bases lay in between. CDR3 length: 18 residues. Germline loops: CDR1 MGHRA, CDR2 YSYEKL. CDR3 amino acids: CASSQDKGLILANYGYTF. The CDR3 DNA is TGCGCCAGCAGCCAAGATAAAGGACTGATCCTAGCTAACTATGGCTACACCTTC.

This chain connects TRBV7-2 to TRBJ2-1; possibly TRBD2 for D (6 bases). The CDR3 length is 14 residues. Trimming pared 9 bases from V and 3 bases from J, leaving 15 bases between. Germline loops: CDR1 SGHTA, CDR2 FQGNSA. The chain's CDR3 is CASLPGLDYNEQFF. As DNA, the CDR3 is TGTGCCAGTCTTCCGGGACTGGACTACAATGAGCAGTTCTTC.

This clone was seen a few times. The gene calls are TRBV7-9 and TRBJ2-3; tentatively, D is TRBD1 (6 bases). CDR1 is SEHNR, CDR2 FQNEAQ, per germline (reference sequence). This CDR3 is 16 amino acids long. V was cut by 4 bases and J by 2 bases, with 16 bases left in between. CDR3 in DNA: TGTGCCAGCAGCTCGTGGGGGCGCAGGGACACAGATACGCAGTATTTT. Translated: CASSSWGRRDTDTQYF.

With respect to this clone: The identical CDR3 is also encoded by other nucleotide sequences in the sample. J is TRBJ1-1 and V is TRBV28, with 10 bases identical to TRBD1. V lost 3 bases to trimming and J lost 1 base; unmatched junction nucleotides: 2. The V gene's germline CDR1 is MDHEN and CDR2 SYDVKM. There are 15 residues in the CDR3. Here the CDR3 reads CASSLGDRGNTEAFF. The CDR3, as DNA: TGTGCCAGCAGTTTGGGGGACAGGGGGAACACTGAAGCTTTCTTT.